The 2 T cell receptor beta chains below come from one sample, sequenced in a study of blood T cells in healthy people across ages. The authors ran a second PCR of roughly 6 to 11 cycles using a sample-barcoded 5' primer and a J-beta primer mix. Each CDR3 protein is one row after TCRdb ran MiXCR on the 5' RACE reads. The sample shows around 780,000 distinct CDR3 sequences, roughly 50% of them seen only once. Sample: blood. The receptor set was obtained from a man aged 40-49 years in good health.

The J gene is TRBJ1-2, the V gene TRBV20-1; 8 nucleotides agree with TRBD1. The CDR3 extends over 12 amino acids. Looked up from germline, CDR1 is DFQATT and CDR2 is SNEGSKA (reference sequence). The J segment lost 8 bases and the V segment lost 8 bases, leaving 10 bases of the junction unmatched. The CDR3 DNA reads as TGCAGTCGCCCAGGGACAGGAGGGGGCTACACCTTC. It specifies CSRPGTGGGYTF.

The chain recombines TRBV20-1 with TRBJ2-2; a possible D gene is TRBD1 (6 bases). V lost 6 bases and J 1 base, leaving 12 bases between the germline ends. In germline, CDR1 is DFQATT, CDR2 SNEGSKA (reference sequence). CDR3 length: 14 residues. CDR3 loop: CSAKGRGNTGELFF. CDR3 coding DNA: TGCAGTGCGAAAGGCAGGGGGAACACCGGGGAGCTGTTTTTT.